The 14 T cell receptor beta chains below all came from one sample that was sequenced in a study of blood T cell repertoires in COVID-19. Measured with immunoSEQ multiplex PCR; TCRdb has only the in-frame clones, and not every one. Counted here are hundreds of thousands of clones, more than 75% occurring once; the ten biggest clones make up roughly 4.5%. The material sequenced was PBMCs or T cells enriched from blood (not recorded which). These receptors were obtained from a man aged 25-45 years with acute COVID-19.

CDR3 nucleotide sequence: TGTGCCAGTAGTACTCAGGGTGGGCCTAATGAAAAACTGTTTTTT. The encoded protein is CASSTQGGPNEKLFF. This rearrangement joins TRBV19 to TRBJ1-4; perhaps TRBD1 as D (5 bases). The V gene's germline CDR1 is LNHDA and CDR2 SQIVND (reference sequence). CDR3 length: 15 amino acids. V was shortened by 4 bases and J by 3 bases, with 12 bases between the two germline ends.

The table lists this clone with many counts. The chain combines TRBV6-5 with TRBJ1-3; D gene uncertain. V was shortened by 6 bases and J by 0 bases, with 9 bases between the two germline ends. CDR3 length: 14 amino acids. Germline values: CDR1 MNHEY, CDR2 SVGAGI. The CDR3 DNA sequence: TGTGCCAGCAGAGAGAGGCACTCTGGAAACACCATATATTTT. Amino acids: CASRERHSGNTIYF.

This chain uses TRBV27 with TRBJ1-4; 8 positions match TRBD1. The V gene's germline CDR1 is MNHEY and CDR2 SMNVEV (reference sequence). V lost 6 bases, J lost 4 bases, and 10 bases stayed unmatched. The CDR3 sequence is 16 residues long. The CDR3 loop is CASRRTGTLVNEKLFF. CDR3 DNA: TGTGCCAGCAGAAGGACAGGGACCCTAGTTAATGAAAAACTGTTTTTT.

V usage is TRBV7-9 and J usage is TRBJ1-1; TRBD1 agrees at 7 bases. The CDR3 is 11 amino acids. Germline trimming cut 7 bases from V and 6 bases from J; bases unmatched to any gene: 2. Per germline, CDR1 SEHNR and CDR2 FQNEAQ (reference sequence). The CDR3 coding sequence is TGTGCCAGCACCGACAGGGCTGAAGCTTTCTTT. The encoded protein is CASTDRAEAFF.

The chain is built from TRBV4-1 and TRBJ1-3; D might be TRBD1 (5 bases). Germline assignment: CDR1 MGHRA and CDR2 YSYEKL. V dropped 0 bases and J dropped 4 bases, with 10 bases sitting between them. This CDR3 comprises 15 residues. The CDR3 spells CASSQDQGFGNTIYF. As DNA, the CDR3 is TGCGCCAGCAGCCAAGACCAGGGATTCGGAAACACCATATATTTT.

The chain couples TRBV25-1 to TRBJ2-7; D perhaps matches TRBD2 (6 bases). CDR1 and CDR2 from the germline V gene are MGHDK and SYGVNS. The CDR3 contains 14 residues. V lost 4 bases and J lost 4, with 14 bases in between. CDR3: CASSVWRDKYEQYF. DNA for the CDR3: TGTGCCAGCAGTGTGTGGAGGGATAAGTACGAGCAGTACTTC.

The gene calls are TRBV7-5 and TRBJ1-3. TRBV7-5 is described as a pseudogene. The CDR3 is 18 residues long. Written as DNA, the CDR3 is TGTGTCAGAAGCTTAGCGTATTCGGGACCGGGGGTCCGAAACACCATATATTTT. It codes for CVRSLAYSGPGVRNTIYF.

The chain recombines TRBV2 with TRBJ2-5, with 8 bases identical to TRBD2. Germline V gene sequence: CDR1 SNHLY, CDR2 FYNNEI. This CDR3 spans 16 amino acids. With V trimmed by 5 bases and J by 4 bases, 12 bases remained unmatched. The CDR3 is CASSRDLLAARETQYF. DNA for the CDR3: TGTGCCAGCAGTCGAGACCTACTAGCGGCAAGAGAGACCCAGTACTTC.

The rearrangement links TRBV24-1 to TRBJ1-1, with D perhaps TRBD1 (5 bases). The V gene's germline CDR1 is KGHDR and CDR2 SFDVKD. Trimming pared 1 base from V and 1 base from J, leaving 18 bases between. The CDR3 runs 18 residues. CDR3 in DNA: TGTGCCACCAGTGATTTTTTAGCCTCCAGGGTTTGGAACACTGAAGCTTTCTTT. Amino acids: CATSDFLASRVWNTEAFF.

J is TRBJ1-6 and V is TRBV3-1 (or the pseudogene TRBV3-2), with 8 bases identical to TRBD1. The CDR3 sequence is 18 residues long. Germline V gene lookup returns CDR1 LGHDT and CDR2 YNNKEL (reference sequence). V shed 9 bases, J shed 11 bases, and the junction held 24 bases outside the gene matches. The CDR3 DNA reads TGTGCCAGGTACCATGGAAGGCTATTGAAACAGGGGGAACCACCCCTCCACTTT. This translates into CARYHGRLLKQGEPPLHF.

The chain links TRBV6-4 to TRBJ1-1; the D gene is possibly TRBD1 (5 bases). The V end lost 6 bases, the J end lost 5 bases, and 16 bases lay between the germline ends. This CDR3 contains 14 residues. Germline V gives CDR1 MRHNA, CDR2 SNTAGT. CDR3 amino acids: CASRQQAQRTEAFF. In DNA form, the CDR3 reads TGTGCCAGCAGGCAACAGGCCCAGAGGACTGAAGCTTTCTTT.

The J gene is TRBJ2-1, the V gene TRBV6-1; D gene uncertain. Germline V lookup: CDR1 MNHNS, CDR2 SASEGT. This CDR3 spans 15 amino acids. V dropped 5 bases and J dropped 0 bases, with 11 bases sitting between them. In DNA form, the CDR3 reads TGTGCCAGCAGTAACCCACAGAGCTCCTACAATGAGCAGTTCTTC. This translates into CASSNPQSSYNEQFF.

V and J are TRBV19 and TRBJ1-5; possible D gene TRBD1, 5 bases. The CDR3 runs to 17 residues. Trimming stripped 5 bases from V and 2 bases from J, with 19 bases between. CDR1 is LNHDA, CDR2 SQIVND, per germline (reference sequence). The CDR3 here is CASSALLYDRGNQPQHF. The CDR3 region has the DNA TGTGCCAGTAGTGCCCTATTATACGACAGAGGCAATCAGCCCCAGCATTTT.

The genes are TRBV7-2 and TRBJ2-7, with D perhaps TRBD1 (5 bases). The germline V gene encodes CDR1 SGHTA and CDR2 FQGNSA. Deletions cut 1 base from V and 4 bases from J, with 11 bases between. The CDR3 consists of 14 residues. The CDR3 nucleotides are TGTGCCAGCAGCTTAGTCTCGCCAGGGTACGAGCAGTACTTC. This codes for CASSLVSPGYEQYF.